A single sample is the source of the 18 T cell receptor beta chains below, sequenced in a study of blood T cell repertoires in COVID-19. Repertoires were generated with immunoSEQ multiplex PCR, while TCRdb's copy carries only in-frame clones and drops some. The sample includes about 110,000 clones, less than 80% seen only once; the top ten take about 6.3%. The sequencing sample was made of peripheral blood. The source of these receptors is a man older than 75 with COVID-19, enrolled during active disease.

This clone has more than one count but fewer than ten. The chain joins TRBV30 to TRBJ1-2, with TRBD1 as a possible D gene (6 bases). This CDR3 has 18 amino acids. The V gene lost 0 bases and the J gene lost 10 bases, with 30 bases spanning the gap. CDR1 GTSNPN and CDR2 SVGIG come from the germline V gene (reference sequence). This CDR3 is CAWSVPEEGHVLLGVYTF. CDR3 nucleotides: TGTGCCTGGAGTGTACCGGAAGAGGGACACGTCCTACTTGGGGTCTACACCTTC.

This clone came up once. The chain couples TRBV6-2 or TRBV6-3 to TRBJ2-5, with D perhaps matching TRBD2 (6 bases). With 2 bases removed from V and 5 bases from J, the gap between germline ends came to 12 bases. CDR3 length: 14 amino acids. From germline, CDR1 is MNHEY and CDR2 SVGEGT. CDR3 residues: CASSYRGISETQYF. DNA of the CDR3: TGTGCCAGCAGTTACCGCGGGATTTCCGAGACCCAGTACTTC.

The V gene is TRBV7-9, the J gene TRBJ1-2, with a weak D call TRBD1 (6 bases). V was cut by 1 base and J by 4 bases, with 13 bases left in between. Germline CDR1 is SEHNR and CDR2 is FQNEAQ (reference sequence). This CDR3 is built from 15 residues. CDR3 amino acids: CASSLETGRAYGYTF. The CDR3 DNA sequence: TGTGCCAGCAGCTTAGAAACAGGGCGAGCCTATGGCTACACCTTC.

The J gene is TRBJ2-4, the V gene TRBV6-2 or TRBV6-3; a weak D match, TRBD1 (5 bases). The CDR3 is made up of 17 amino acids. From germline, CDR1 is MNHEY and CDR2 SVGEGT. V was pared by 2 bases and J by 0 bases, with 14 bases between. In nucleotides, the CDR3 is TGTGCCAGCAGTTACGTCCGTGCAGGGCTAGCCAAAAACATTCAGTACTTC. Protein product: CASSYVRAGLAKNIQYF.

The rearrangement uses TRBV11-1 and TRBJ2-7, with 8 bases identical to TRBD1. J gave up 4 bases and V 0 bases, and 5 bases lay outside the gene matches. The CDR3 spans 15 residues. Germline CDR1 and CDR2: SGHAT and FQDESV (reference sequence). The CDR3 here is CASSLARGRQYEQYF. In nucleotides, the CDR3 is TGTGCCAGCAGCTTAGCCAGGGGGCGCCAATACGAGCAGTACTTC.

This chain connects TRBV27 to TRBJ1-5, with 9 nucleotides matching TRBD1. This CDR3 comprises 15 residues. V was clipped by 5 bases and J by 7 bases; unmatched bases: 9. Germline V CDR1 and CDR2: MNHEY, SMNVEV (reference sequence). The CDR3 region has the DNA TGTGCCAGCAGTCTTAATGGACAGGGGAGGCAGCCCCAGCATTTT. Amino acids: CASSLNGQGRQPQHF.

The V and J genes are TRBV6-5 and TRBJ2-7; 12 bases fit TRBD2. The CDR3 length is 15 residues. Germline-derived CDR1 and CDR2 are MNHEY and SVGAGI. V lost 8 bases and J lost 4; bases outside the gene matches: 9. The CDR3 nucleotides are TGTGCCAGCGTTCCGACTAGCGGGAGACTATACGAGCAGTACTTC. Its protein product is CASVPTSGRLYEQYF.

The rearrangement links TRBV28 to TRBJ2-7, with D unresolved. Trimming pared 8 bases from V and 3 bases from J, leaving 5 bases between. This CDR3 has 10 residues. CDR1 and CDR2 from the germline V gene are MDHEN and SYDVKM. The CDR3 bases are TGTGCCAGCGGCAACTACGAGCAGTACTTC. Translation gives CASGNYEQYF.

This clone was counted a few times. The gene calls are TRBV19 and TRBJ1-4; 8 bases map to TRBD1. The CDR3 runs to 15 residues. In germline, CDR1 is LNHDA, CDR2 SQIVND (reference sequence). With V trimmed by 6 bases and J by 7 bases, 10 bases remained unmatched. In DNA, the CDR3 is TGTGCCAGTAGCCGGCCAGGGACAGGAAGTGAAAAACTGTTTTTT. Residues: CASSRPGTGSEKLFF.

This clone was seen more than once but under ten times. The chain employs TRBV28 and TRBJ1-5; D is undetermined. The germline CDR1 and CDR2 sequences are MDHEN and SYDVKM. The CDR3 extends over 15 amino acids. V shed 5 bases and J shed 0 bases, with 11 bases lying between them. The CDR3 DNA sequence: TGTGCCAGCAGTCTCGGAGGGTCTAGCAATCAGCCCCAGCATTTT. Amino acid sequence: CASSLGGSSNQPQHF.

V gene TRBV27 combines with J gene TRBJ1-2; TRBD1 matches at 9 bases. Germline lookup yields CDR1 MNHEY and CDR2 SMNVEV (reference sequence). J was trimmed by 4 bases and V by 5 bases; bases with no gene match: 8. The CDR3 length is 15 residues. The CDR3 here is CASSHGTGSLYGYTF. CDR3 nucleotide sequence: TGTGCCAGCAGTCATGGGACAGGGAGCCTCTATGGCTACACCTTC.

The rearrangement links TRBV30 to TRBJ1-4, with 7 bases identical to TRBD1. Germline loops: CDR1 GTSNPN, CDR2 SVGIG (reference sequence). V lost 3 bases and J lost 3; bases outside the gene matches: 4. The CDR3 runs 14 residues. The CDR3 sequence: CAWRGGASNEKLFF. The CDR3 region has the DNA TGTGCCTGGAGAGGGGGCGCGTCTAATGAAAAACTGTTTTTT.

The chain is built from TRBV5-7 and TRBJ1-3; possibly TRBD1 for D (5 bases). TRBV5-7 is placed among ORFs of uncertain function. The CDR3 runs 17 residues. The V and J ends lost 6 bases and 5 bases respectively, with 24 bases between them. The CDR3 bases are TGTGCCAGCACCGACGCCCTATTGGGGCGGCCCCGAAACACCATATATTTT. This sequence encodes CASTDALLGRPRNTIYF.

This chain joins TRBV18 and TRBJ2-6, with a tentative D call TRBD1 (6 bases). The CDR3 runs 22 residues. CDR1 is KGHSH and CDR2 is LQKENI in the germline V gene. Trimming removed 3 bases at V and 0 bases at J, with 27 bases between. CDR3 DNA: TGTGCCAGCTCACCTCAGGCCCTCCCTCCGGGACAACTTCGCTCTGGGGCCAACGTCCTGACTTTC. Translating gives CASSPQALPPGQLRSGANVLTF.

V is TRBV9 and J is TRBJ2-5; D may be TRBD2 (6 bases). Germline values: CDR1 SGDLS, CDR2 YYNGEE. This CDR3 is 14 amino acids long. Trimming cost V 0 bases and J 7 bases, with 13 bases left between them. CDR3 in DNA: TGTGCCAGCAGCGTAGCTGGCAGGGAGGCGACCCAGTACTTC. The encoded protein is CASSVAGREATQYF.

The V call is TRBV6-4, the J call TRBJ1-5; 9 bases are shared with TRBD1. Germline V gene data show CDR1 as MRHNA and CDR2 as SNTAGT. Trimming removed 7 bases from V and 6 bases from J; junction bases left unmatched: 7. CDR3 length: 14 residues. The DNA of the CDR3 is TGTGCCAGCATCTTCGACAGGGGGGGTCAGCCCCAGCATTTT. Amino acid sequence: CASIFDRGGQPQHF.

This rearrangement joins TRBV19 to TRBJ2-7; 8 nucleotides agree with TRBD2. Germline loops: CDR1 LNHDA, CDR2 SQIVND (reference sequence). CDR3 size: 18 residues. J gave up 4 bases and V 5 bases, and 19 bases lay outside the gene matches. The DNA for the CDR3 is TGTGCCAGTAGTCCTGAGTCCTTCGTACTCGGGAGGGGGTACGAGCAGTACTTC. Protein sequence: CASSPESFVLGRGYEQYF.

V and J are TRBV2 and TRBJ1-2; 8 bases agree with TRBD1. Trimming cost V 5 bases and J 4 bases; bases outside gene matches: 9. In germline, CDR1 is SNHLY, CDR2 FYNNEI. The CDR3 length is 15 residues. The CDR3 is CASSFTGTGSYGYTF. Written as DNA, the CDR3 is TGTGCCAGCAGTTTTACCGGGACAGGTTCCTATGGCTACACCTTC.